The 32 T cell receptor beta chains given below trace back to one sample, sequenced in a study of OX40 agonist ivuxolimab in advanced cancers. The method was immunoSEQ multiplex PCR; TCRdb's version includes in-frame clones alone and lacks a portion of them. The data show 45,000 or so clones, roughly 90% seen once. The sequencing here drew on CD4+ or CD8+ T cells sorted from blood, taken in a trial of the OX40 agonist ivuxolimab. The receptors were sampled from an adult with an advanced solid tumor such as melanoma, head and neck, liver or kidney cancer.

The gene calls are TRBV6-5 and TRBJ2-1; 7 nucleotides agree with TRBD2. The ends lost 4 bases at V and 2 bases at J; junction bases unmatched: 8. In germline, CDR1 is MNHEY, CDR2 SVGAGI. The CDR3 runs to 16 residues. CDR3 in amino acids: CASSSPPSGPYNEQFF. CDR3 coding DNA: TGTGCCAGCAGTTCCCCGCCTAGCGGCCCCTACAATGAGCAGTTCTTC.

The chain links TRBV6-1 to TRBJ2-2; a possible D gene is TRBD1 (5 bases). The CDR3 loop spans 12 amino acids. Germline V lookup: CDR1 MNHNS, CDR2 SASEGT. Trimming shortened V by 8 bases and J by 6 bases, and 10 bases separated the two germline ends. CDR3 bases: TGTGCCAGCTTAGGGGCGCCCGGGGAGCTGTTTTTT. This sequence encodes CASLGAPGELFF.

This clone was detected only a few times. The chain recombines TRBV9 with TRBJ2-3; 7 positions agree with TRBD2. CDR1 and CDR2 from the germline V gene are SGDLS and YYNGEE. J was trimmed by 0 bases and V by 3 bases; bases with no gene match: 7. The CDR3 is 16 amino acids. The CDR3 sequence: CASSARLATSTDTQYF. In DNA, the CDR3 is TGTGCCAGCAGCGCGAGACTAGCAACTAGCACAGATACGCAGTATTTT.

This chain uses TRBV7-6 with TRBJ2-1; tentatively, D is TRBD1 (6 bases). Trimming pared 2 bases from V and 9 bases from J, leaving 26 bases between. CDR1 is SGHVS and CDR2 is FNYEAQ in the germline V gene. CDR3 length: 18 amino acids. CDR3 bases: TGTGCCAGCAGCTTACCGCAAGGTGGGGGCGCGTCCTTCGGTGAGCAGTTCTTC. Translated, it gives CASSLPQGGGASFGEQFF.

This chain links TRBV7-3 with TRBJ2-4, with TRBD2 as a possible D gene (5 bases). With 1 base removed from V and 0 bases from J, the gap between germline ends came to 10 bases. This CDR3 contains 16 residues. Germline CDR1 SGHTA, CDR2 FQGTGA. CDR3 sequence reads: CASSLNVGLAKNIQYF. CDR3 sequence (DNA): TGTGCCAGCAGCTTAAATGTTGGACTAGCCAAAAACATTCAGTACTTC. Complete variable domain (other parts from reference TRBV7-3 and TRBJ2-4): GAGVSQTPSNKVTEKGKYVELRCDPISGHTALYWYRQSLGQGPEFLIYFQGTGAADDSGLPNDRFFAVRPEGSVSTLKIQRTERGDSAVYLCASSLNVGLAKNIQYFGAGTRLSVL.

This clone was recorded only once. DNA for the CDR3: TGTGCCAGCTCAGACATTGGAGGCTACGAGCAGTACTTC. This translates into CASSDIGGYEQYF. The genes are TRBV18 and TRBJ2-7, with a possible D match to TRBD2 (5 bases). This CDR3 contains 13 residues. V was trimmed by 5 bases and J by 3 bases, leaving 11 bases between them. The germline CDR1 and CDR2 sequences are KGHSH and LQKENI.

This chain connects TRBV14 to TRBJ2-7; the D is unclear. Germline V CDR1 and CDR2: SGHDN, FVKESK. The V end was cut by 1 base, the J end by 2 bases, with 6 bases between. The CDR3 is made up of 13 amino acids. In DNA, the CDR3 is TGTGCCAGCAGCCAAGGCAGGCCCTACGAGCAGTACTTC. This codes for CASSQGRPYEQYF.

This clone occurred once. This rearrangement joins TRBV7-2 to TRBJ2-1; 11 bases align to TRBD2. The CDR3 length is 18 residues. The germline V gene encodes CDR1 SGHTA and CDR2 FQGNSA. V dropped 1 base and J dropped 2; count of bases not matched to a gene: 7. This CDR3 reads CASSLVPSGRIPYNEQFF. The CDR3 coding sequence is TGTGCCAGCAGCTTAGTTCCTAGCGGGAGGATCCCCTACAATGAGCAGTTCTTC.

This chain joins TRBV5-6 and TRBJ1-4; perhaps TRBD1 as D (6 bases). There are 14 residues in the CDR3. CDR1 is SGHDT, CDR2 YYEEEE, per germline. The V end lost 3 bases, the J end lost 4 bases, and 10 bases lay between the germline ends. CDR3 sequence reads: CASSSGQNNEKLFF. The CDR3 DNA follows: TGTGCCAGCAGCTCCGGACAGAATAATGAAAAACTGTTTTTT.

The V and J genes are TRBV11-2 and TRBJ1-4, with 7 nucleotides matching TRBD1. The germline V gene has CDR1 SGHAT and CDR2 FQNNGV. The CDR3 spans 18 residues. V lost 4 bases to trimming and J lost 8 bases; unmatched junction nucleotides: 19. CDR3 nucleotides: TGTGCCAGCAGCTCCCCCACAGAGACCGGGACAGTAGACGAAAAACTGTTTTTT. Encoded protein: CASSSPTETGTVDEKLFF.

The gene calls are TRBV5-5 and TRBJ1-3, with D perhaps matching TRBD1 (6 bases). In germline, CDR1 is SGHKS, CDR2 YYEKEE (reference sequence). The ends were cut back, 4 bases at V and 0 bases at J, with 26 bases in the middle. The length of the CDR3 is 20 residues. CDR3 protein: CASSLKIPGQLILSGNTIYF. In DNA, the CDR3 is TGTGCCAGCAGCCTTAAGATCCCCGGACAGCTAATACTCTCTGGAAACACCATATATTTT.

The chain recombines TRBV5-1 with TRBJ1-5; D uncertain. V gave up 3 bases and J gave up 5 bases, with 15 bases separating them. The CDR3 is 15 residues long. Germline V gene sequence: CDR1 SGHRS, CDR2 YFSETQ. The CDR3 nucleotides are TGCGCCAGCAGCTCCGGACTCATTGGGGATCAGCCCCAGCATTTT. Amino acid sequence: CASSSGLIGDQPQHF.

This clone appeared once. This rearrangement joins TRBV7-2 to TRBJ2-1; D might be TRBD2 (5 bases). The germline CDR1 and CDR2 sequences are SGHTA and FQGNSA. The CDR3 is 15 amino acids. The V gene lost 3 bases and the J gene lost 0 bases, with 9 bases spanning the gap. CDR3 in amino acids: CASSFGESSYNEQFF. The CDR3 nucleotides read TGTGCCAGCAGCTTCGGGGAGTCCTCCTACAATGAGCAGTTCTTC.

The chain has TRBV10-2 and TRBJ2-7; TRBD1 matches 7 bases. V lost 0 bases, J lost 2 bases, and 1 base stayed unmatched. The CDR3 has 14 amino acids. CDR1 is WSHSY, CDR2 SAAADI, per germline. The CDR3: CASSESRGPYEQYF. CDR3 nucleotides: TGCGCCAGCAGTGAGTCAAGGGGGCCCTACGAGCAGTACTTC.

This chain links TRBV12-5 with TRBJ2-3; D not certain. The V end was cut by 8 bases, the J end by 3 bases, with 9 bases between. The CDR3 loop spans 12 amino acids. CDR1 LGHNT and CDR2 FRNRAP come from the germline V gene. CDR3 sequence (DNA): TGTGCTAGTTTCTCGGAAACAGATACGCAGTATTTT. Translating gives CASFSETDTQYF. Filled out from reference TRBV12-5 and TRBJ2-3, the complete variable domain reads DARVTQTPRHKVTEMGQEVTMRCQPILGHNTVFWYRQTMMQGLELLAYFRNRAPLDDSGMPKDRFSAEMPDATLATLKIQPSEPRDSAVYFCASFSETDTQYFGPGTRLTVL.

This chain connects TRBV27 to TRBJ1-2; the D is unclear. The V end lost 9 bases, the J end lost 0 bases, and 20 bases lay between the germline ends. This CDR3 has 16 amino acids. Germline values: CDR1 MNHEY, CDR2 SMNVEV (reference sequence). For the CDR3, the DNA is TGTGCCAGTGGCCGGGCGAGTGGGAATCCTAACTATGGCTACACCTTC. The encoded protein is CASGRASGNPNYGYTF.

This sequence joins TRBV19 and TRBJ2-1; possibly TRBD2 for D (6 bases). Germline lookup yields CDR1 LNHDA and CDR2 SQIVND (reference sequence). V lost 3 bases to trimming and J lost 5 bases, with 14 bases between them. The CDR3 totals 15 residues. DNA for the CDR3: TGTGCCAGTAGTATCGGGGGATTGGAAAACAATGAGCAGTTCTTC. Translated: CASSIGGLENNEQFF.

This clone was picked up a small number of times. V usage is TRBV4-1 and J usage is TRBJ2-2, with 10 bases matching TRBD2. V was pared by 3 bases and J by 2 bases, with 3 bases of the junction left unmatched. Germline V gene lookup returns CDR1 MGHRA and CDR2 YSYEKL. The CDR3 runs to 16 residues. The CDR3 loop is CASSHPSGGNTGELFF. The CDR3 DNA is TGCGCCAGCAGCCATCCTAGCGGGGGTAACACCGGGGAGCTGTTTTTT.

This rearrangement joins TRBV5-5 to TRBJ2-1; no reliable D call. From germline, CDR1 is SGHKS and CDR2 YYEKEE (reference sequence). This CDR3 spans 15 amino acids. V was clipped by 6 bases and J by 10 bases, with 23 bases between them. The CDR3 DNA is TGTGCCAGCACCCCCACCGGGCACCCCGGCAGAGAGCAGTTCTTC. It yields the protein CASTPTGHPGREQFF.

The chain recombines TRBV13 with TRBJ2-3; TRBD2 matches 13 bases. Germline V CDR1 and CDR2: PRHDT, FYEKMQ (reference sequence). The CDR3 covers 16 residues. Losses at the gene ends were 5 bases for V and 6 bases for J; bases not matched to a gene: 8. The CDR3 sequence: CASSKGLAGLGDTQYF. The CDR3 bases are TGTGCCAGCAGCAAGGGACTAGCGGGGCTTGGGGATACGCAGTATTTT. The entire variable domain, with the rest obtained from reference TRBV13 and TRBJ2-3, is as follows: AAGVIQSPRHLIKEKRETATLKCYPIPRHDTVYWYQQGPGQDPQFLISFYEKMQSDKGSIPDRFSAQQFSDYHSELNMSSLELGDSALYFCASSKGLAGLGDTQYFGPGTRLTVL.

The V call is TRBV5-4, the J call TRBJ1-1; tentative D call: TRBD1 (5 bases). The V and J ends lost 9 bases and 0 bases respectively, with 15 bases between them. CDR3 length equals 14 residues. Looked up from germline, CDR1 is SGHNT and CDR2 is YYREEE (reference sequence). The CDR3 region has the DNA TGTGCCACAAATAGACAGTTCCTGAACACTGAAGCTTTCTTT. Its translation: CATNRQFLNTEAFF.

This rearrangement joins TRBV7-6 to TRBJ1-2; D possibly corresponds to TRBD1 (5 bases). The CDR3 has 13 amino acids. In germline, CDR1 is SGHVS, CDR2 FNYEAQ. Trimming left V 1 base short and J 5 bases short, with 8 bases between. CDR3 region: CASSLGGGYGYTF. Written as DNA, the CDR3 is TGTGCCAGCAGCTTAGGGGGCGGGTATGGCTACACCTTC.

The chain carries TRBV11-2 and TRBJ1-2; TRBD1 is a possible D gene (5 bases). Trimming cost V 5 bases and J 0 bases, with 16 bases left between them. Germline CDR1 reads SGHAT; CDR2 reads FQNNGV. The CDR3 spans 16 residues. The CDR3 protein is CASSPIRGWANYGYTF. CDR3 DNA sequence: TGTGCCAGCAGCCCAATCCGGGGCTGGGCTAACTATGGCTACACCTTC.

CDR3 in DNA: TGTGCCAGCAGCCCCACCTTCTCGAGCGGGAGGGCACATGAGCAGTTCTTC. Translated, it gives CASSPTFSSGRAHEQFF. This chain joins TRBV7-8 and TRBJ2-1; 10 positions agree with TRBD2. Germline-derived CDR1 and CDR2 are SGHVS and FQNEAQ. The V segment lost 5 bases and the J segment 8 bases; nucleotides outside the gene matches: 15. The CDR3 is 17 residues long. The whole variable domain, remainder taken from reference TRBV7-8 and TRBJ2-1, is GAGVSQSPRYKVAKRGQDVALRCDPISGHVSLFWYQQALGQGPEFLTYFQNEAQLDKSGLPSDRFFAERPEGSVSTLKIQRTQQEDSAVYLCASSPTFSSGRAHEQFFGPGTRLTVL.

CDR3 protein: CASSTGTGRYEQYF. The CDR3 nucleotides read TGTGCCAGCAGCACCGGGACAGGACGGTACGAGCAGTACTTC. V is TRBV13 and J is TRBJ2-7, with 8 bases aligning to TRBD1. The CDR3 is made up of 14 amino acids. After removal of 5 bases from V and 4 bases from J, the junction contained 7 bases not matched to a gene. The germline V gene has CDR1 PRHDT and CDR2 FYEKMQ (reference sequence).

J is TRBJ2-7 and V is TRBV9; D possibly corresponds to TRBD2 (5 bases). This CDR3 is 16 amino acids long. The V end lost 3 bases, the J end lost 2 bases, and 18 bases lay between the germline ends. Germline V lookup: CDR1 SGDLS, CDR2 YYNGEE. In DNA form, the CDR3 reads TGTGCCAGCAGCGCAGAACTAGGTGGGAGAACCTACGAGCAGTACTTC. Protein sequence: CASSAELGGRTYEQYF.

The chain employs TRBV13 and TRBJ2-1, with a weak D call TRBD2 (5 bases). CDR1 and CDR2 from the germline V gene are PRHDT and FYEKMQ (reference sequence). V was trimmed by 3 bases and J by 3 bases, leaving 9 bases between them. This CDR3 is built from 14 residues. Written as DNA, the CDR3 is TGTGCCAGCAGCTTTTTTAGCGTCTACAATGAGCAGTTCTTC. Its translation: CASSFFSVYNEQFF. Combining the CDR3 with reference TRBV13 and TRBJ2-1 gives the whole variable domain AAGVIQSPRHLIKEKRETATLKCYPIPRHDTVYWYQQGPGQDPQFLISFYEKMQSDKGSIPDRFSAQQFSDYHSELNMSSLELGDSALYFCASSFFSVYNEQFFGPGTRLTVL.

The genes are TRBV19 and TRBJ1-5, with D unresolved. Germline V gene data show CDR1 as LNHDA and CDR2 as SQIVND (reference sequence). There are 15 residues in the CDR3. Trimming shortened V by 4 bases and J by 6 bases, and 16 bases separated the two germline ends. The CDR3 DNA is TGTGCCAGTAGTACAATCACCGGGTCGGTTCAGCCCCAGCATTTT. It translates to CASSTITGSVQPQHF.

The V call is TRBV7-6, the J call TRBJ1-4, with D unresolved. Trimming removed 3 bases at V and 8 bases at J, with 13 bases between. The V gene's germline CDR1 is SGHVS and CDR2 FNYEAQ. The CDR3 totals 14 residues. The CDR3: CASSLQSGREKLFF. In DNA, the CDR3 is TGTGCCAGCAGCTTGCAGTCCGGCCGGGAAAAACTGTTTTTT.

This clone turned up a few times. The V call is TRBV10-1, the J call TRBJ2-7; no firm D call. V was clipped by 3 bases and J by 0 bases, with 3 bases between them. Germline-derived CDR1 and CDR2 are WNHNN and SYGVQD (reference sequence). The CDR3 is 12 amino acids. CDR3 region: CASSDSSYEQYF. CDR3 coding DNA: TGCGCCAGCAGTGATAGCTCCTACGAGCAGTACTTC.

This clone was seen only a few times. V and J are TRBV4-1 and TRBJ1-2, with a weak D call TRBD1 (5 bases). Germline V gene lookup returns CDR1 MGHRA and CDR2 YSYEKL. Trimming took off 0 bases at V and 8 bases at J, with 7 bases between the two ends. The CDR3 runs to 12 residues. The CDR3 loop is CASSQDRAGYTF. In DNA, the CDR3 is TGCGCCAGCAGCCAAGACAGGGCAGGCTACACCTTC.

The chain combines TRBV9 with TRBJ2-3; D is uncertain. This CDR3 is 12 amino acids long. The ends were cut back, 0 bases at V and 4 bases at J, with 3 bases in the middle. Germline loops: CDR1 SGDLS, CDR2 YYNGEE. The CDR3 is CASSVGSDTQYF. CDR3 DNA sequence: TGTGCCAGCAGCGTAGGCTCAGATACGCAGTATTTT. The whole variable domain, remainder taken from reference TRBV9 and TRBJ2-3, is DSGVTQTPKHLITATGQRVTLRCSPRSGDLSVYWYQQSLDQGLQFLIQYYNGEERAKGNILERFSAQQFPDLHSELNLSSLELGDSALYFCASSVGSDTQYFGPGTRLTVL.